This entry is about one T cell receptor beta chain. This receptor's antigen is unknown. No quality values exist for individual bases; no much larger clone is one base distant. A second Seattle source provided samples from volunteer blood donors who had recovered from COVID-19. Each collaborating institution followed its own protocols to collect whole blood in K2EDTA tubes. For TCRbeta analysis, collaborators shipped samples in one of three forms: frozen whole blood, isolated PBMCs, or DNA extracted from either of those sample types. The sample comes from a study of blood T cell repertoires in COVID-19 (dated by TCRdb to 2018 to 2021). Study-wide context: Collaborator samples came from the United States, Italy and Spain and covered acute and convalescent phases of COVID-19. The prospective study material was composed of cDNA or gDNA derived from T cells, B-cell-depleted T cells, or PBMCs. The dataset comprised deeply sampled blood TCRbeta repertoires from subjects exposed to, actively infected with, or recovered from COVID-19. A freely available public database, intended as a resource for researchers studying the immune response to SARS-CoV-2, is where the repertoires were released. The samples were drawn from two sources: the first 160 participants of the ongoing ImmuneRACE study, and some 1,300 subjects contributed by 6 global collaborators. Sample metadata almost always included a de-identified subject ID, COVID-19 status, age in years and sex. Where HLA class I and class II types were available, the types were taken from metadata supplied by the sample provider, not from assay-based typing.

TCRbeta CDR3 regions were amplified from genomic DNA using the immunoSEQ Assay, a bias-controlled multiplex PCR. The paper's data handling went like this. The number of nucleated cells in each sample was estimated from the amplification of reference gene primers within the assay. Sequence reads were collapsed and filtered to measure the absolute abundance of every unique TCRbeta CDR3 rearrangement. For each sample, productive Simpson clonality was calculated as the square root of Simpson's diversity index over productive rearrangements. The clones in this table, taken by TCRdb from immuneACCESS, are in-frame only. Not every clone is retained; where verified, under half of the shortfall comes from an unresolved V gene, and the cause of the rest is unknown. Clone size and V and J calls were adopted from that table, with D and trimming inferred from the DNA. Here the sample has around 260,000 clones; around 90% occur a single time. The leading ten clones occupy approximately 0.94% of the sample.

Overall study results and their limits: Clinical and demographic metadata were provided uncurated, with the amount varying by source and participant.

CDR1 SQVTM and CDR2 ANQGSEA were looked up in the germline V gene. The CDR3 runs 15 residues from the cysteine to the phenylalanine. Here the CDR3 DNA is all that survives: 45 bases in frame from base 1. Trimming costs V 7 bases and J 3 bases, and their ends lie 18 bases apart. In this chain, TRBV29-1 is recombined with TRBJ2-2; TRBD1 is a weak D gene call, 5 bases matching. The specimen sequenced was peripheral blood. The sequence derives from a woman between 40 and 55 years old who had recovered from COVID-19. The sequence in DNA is TGCAGCGCCCGCGACAGTGCAGTTTACACCGGGGAGCTGTTTTTT. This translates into CSARDSAVYTGELFF.